This T cell receptor beta chain was sequenced for a study of T cell repertoires in cytomegalovirus infection (dated by TCRdb to between 2017 and 2020). Looking at the study overall: Recently identified HLA-C-restricted CMV epitopes, whose presentation resists viral immunomodulation, were targeted by peptide stimulations together with well-studied HLA-B-restricted epitopes. Because public TCR beta signatures pointed to carriage of CMV infection together with the matching HLA type, the HLA type of each donor mattered for the analysis.

Paper-wide results and their limitations: In both this cohort and an independent cohort of approximately 350 donors, the cumulative frequency of public TCR beta family members distinguished carriers of CMV infection plus the relevant HLA type. In the ex vivo response, HLA-C-restricted CMV-specific TCR beta clonotypes were dominant, and in two of eight donors the single most frequent clonotype came from this HLA-C-restricted group.

About this clonotype: Its cognate antigen has yet to be identified. Base qualities were left out, and no much larger clone turns up one base away.

The data were produced on an Illumina HiSeq 1500. In-frame beta chains were kept once TCRdb had trimmed the public reads at Q25 with fastp and called clones with MiXCR. Rows with a matching CDR3 protein are joined into one entry that keeps the most common DNA and genes. Recorded for this sample are some 62,000 distinct CDR3 sequences; over 20% of them occurred a single time. The ten largest clones add up to roughly two thirds of the sample. CDR1 and CDR2 are drawn from the germline V gene: MGHRA, YSYEKL. Including the terminal cysteine and phenylalanine, the CDR3 comprises 15 residues. Kept here is only the CDR3 DNA, which spans 45 bases and is read in frame from base 1. V and J are truncated by 8 bases and 0 bases respectively, leaving an intervening sequence of 16 bases. The treatment or condition label for this specimen denotes: in vitro stimulation with specific CMV peptide epitopes to enrich CMV-specific T cells.

The chain is assembled from TRBV4-1 and TRBJ1-1, with TRBD1 as a weak D call on 6 bases. The sequence was obtained from a human donor in good health (CMV status not recorded). Some clones in this sample may be carry-over from other donors' samples. This material consisted of CD8+ T cells from cultured PBMCs, taken from culture after CMV antigen stimulation. The CDR3 amino acid sequence is: CASSSVGGLNTEAFF. The DNA reads TGCGCCAGCTCGTCCGTTGGGGGCCTGAACACTGAAGCTTTCTTT.